The rows below give T cell receptor beta chains drawn from one sample of a study of regulatory T cells in long-lasting Graves disease. TCRdb called the multiplex PCR reads again in MiXCR, with one record for every CDR3 protein. The sample consists of about 450,000 distinct CDR3 sequences, 20% to 30% of them appearing once. The starting material was peripheral blood mononuclear cells (PBMCs), obtained when the disease was refractory, from a patient treated with antithyroid drugs. The receptors originated from a female donor with Graves disease. CDR3s include the opening cysteine and the closing phenylalanine or tryptophan. A D gene is named only where the DNA matches it firmly. Clone size is not always given. Where it is, it says once, few, many or a class for expanded clones.

j_call clone_size v_call d_call cdr3_aa cdr3_nt
TRBJ2-6 few TRBV7-9 - CASSGGVSDGANVLTF TGTGCCAGCAGCGGAGGGGTGTCCGACGGGGCCAACGTCCTGACTTTC
TRBJ2-2 few TRBV7-2 - CASSLVTPPTGELFF TGTGCCAGCAGCTTAGTAACTCCACCAACCGGGGAGCTGTTTTTT
TRBJ1-4 many TRBV12-3/TRBV12-4 - CASSPKSRPWAGEKLFF TGTGCCAGCAGCCCAAAATCCCGTCCCTGGGCCGGGGAAAAACTGTTTTTT
TRBJ2-7 few TRBV6-5 TRBD2 CASSWTGLAGAYEQYF TGTGCCAGCAGTTGGACGGGACTAGCGGGAGCCTACGAGCAGTACTTC
TRBJ1-5 few TRBV20-1 - CSARGVIGNQPQHF TGCAGTGCTAGAGGTGTAATTGGCAATCAGCCCCAGCATTTT
TRBJ1-1 many TRBV2 - CASSEYWGTDTEAFF TGTGCCAGCAGTGAATATTGGGGCACAGACACTGAAGCTTTCTTT
TRBJ2-7 - TRBV11-3 - CASSLVGAQDEQYF TGTGCCAGCAGCTTAGTGGGGGCCCAGGACGAGCAGTACTTC
TRBJ1-2 - TRBV4-3 TRBD1 CASSPEDRGSDGYTF TGCGCCAGCAGCCCAGAGGACAGGGGAAGCGATGGCTACACCTTC
TRBJ1-1 few TRBV5-1 - CASSSTGSSLNTEAFF TGCGCCAGCAGCTCAACAGGGAGCTCGCTGAACACTGAAGCTTTCTTT
TRBJ2-2 few TRBV4-2 TRBD2 CASSLFSGRADTGELFF TGTGCCAGCAGCCTTTTTAGCGGGAGGGCCGACACCGGGGAGCTGTTTTTT
TRBJ2-6 - TRBV5-1 - CASSPGQTSGANVLTF TGCGCCAGCAGCCCCGGACAGACCTCTGGGGCCAACGTCCTGACTTTC
TRBJ2-4 - TRBV5-6 - CASSSGGGLYIQYF TGTGCCAGCAGCTCCGGTGGGGGTTTGTACATTCAGTACTTC
TRBJ1-3 - TRBV3-1 - CASRGGAAGNTIYF TGTGCCAGCAGGGGGGGCGCCGCTGGAAACACCATATATTTT
TRBJ2-5 many TRBV15 TRBD1 CATGQGRETQYF TGTGCCACTGGACAGGGGAGGGAGACCCAGTACTTC
TRBJ1-2 few TRBV27 TRBD1 CASSFRIGTGYGYTF TGTGCCAGCAGTTTTAGAATCGGGACAGGTTATGGCTACACCTTC
TRBJ2-4 - TRBV30 - CAWSGNSQANIQYF TGTGCCTGGAGTGGGAACAGTCAGGCAAACATTCAGTACTTC
TRBJ2-7 - TRBV5-5 TRBD1 CASSFVLRTGGMKQYF TGTGCCAGCAGCTTTGTTTTAAGGACAGGGGGCATGAAGCAGTACTTC
TRBJ1-2 - TRBV27 - CASSPDGTPPYGYTF TGTGCCAGCAGCCCCGACGGGACCCCTCCTTATGGCTACACCTTC
TRBJ2-7 - TRBV27 TRBD1 CASSFTGTGFYEQYF TGTGCCAGCAGTTTCACCGGGACAGGTTTTTACGAGCAGTACTTC
TRBJ2-2 - TRBV19 - CASSTTGLRGPGTGELFF TGTGCCAGTAGCACTACCGGACTTAGGGGACCGGGGACCGGGGAGCTGTTTTTT
TRBJ2-5 - TRBV29-1 TRBD1 CSVSGQGTQETQYF TGCAGCGTTTCTGGACAGGGAACACAAGAGACCCAGTACTTC
TRBJ2-7 few TRBV18 - CASSPLGFEQYF TGTGCCAGCTCACCACTGGGGTTCGAGCAGTACTTC
TRBJ2-7 - TRBV6-1 - CASSDDRTWGYEQYF TGTGCCAGCAGTGACGACAGGACCTGGGGCTACGAGCAGTACTTC
TRBJ2-3 few TRBV29-1 - CSVEGESTQYF TGCAGCGTTGAAGGGGAGAGTACGCAGTATTTT
TRBJ1-2 - TRBV7-9 TRBD1 CASSTTGGYGYTF TGTGCCAGCAGCACGACAGGGGGGTATGGCTACACCTTC
TRBJ2-7 - TRBV6-2/TRBV6-3 TRBD1 CASNTAGTGDYEQYF TGTGCCAGCAATACAGCCGGGACAGGGGACTACGAGCAGTACTTC
TRBJ2-5 many TRBV28 - CASSFSAPKKETQYF TGTGCCAGCAGTTTCTCAGCCCCTAAGAAAGAGACCCAGTACTTC
TRBJ2-7 - TRBV5-1 - CASSYTSSVYEQYF TGCGCCAGCAGCTATACTAGTTCGGTTTACGAGCAGTACTTC
TRBJ2-6 many TRBV2 TRBD1 CASRGQVLSGANVLTF TGTGCCAGCAGGGGACAGGTTTTATCTGGGGCCAACGTCCTGACTTTC
TRBJ2-2 many TRBV6-1 - CASSPFRGSPGELFF TGTGCCAGCAGTCCTTTTCGGGGATCTCCCGGGGAGCTGTTTTTT
TRBJ2-1 - TRBV5-1 - CASSPSPTGRNEQFF TGCGCCAGCAGCCCCTCCCCGACAGGCCGCAATGAGCAGTTCTTC
TRBJ2-7 - TRBV6-1 TRBD2 CASRTPGLGNYEQYF TGTGCCAGCAGGACCCCCGGACTAGGGAACTACGAGCAGTACTTC
TRBJ2-2 many TRBV7-2 - CASSPGPPRRLTGELFF TGTGCCAGCAGCCCCGGGCCTCCGAGACGACTCACCGGGGAGCTGTTTTTT
TRBJ1-1 many TRBV5-1 - CASKWVGNTEAFF TGCGCCAGCAAGTGGGTGGGGAACACTGAAGCTTTCTTT
TRBJ1-1 few TRBV29-1 - CSVEGEWYTEAFF TGCAGCGTGGAAGGGGAATGGTACACTGAAGCTTTCTTT
TRBJ2-7 - TRBV24-1 TRBD1 CATTAGGYF TGTGCCACCACGGCAGGGGGGTACTTC
TRBJ2-7 few TRBV6-2/TRBV6-3 - CASSTPEGEQYF TGTGCCAGCAGTACCCCGGAGGGCGAGCAGTACTTC
TRBJ1-5 - TRBV28 - CASQTTRAVYSNQPQHF TGTGCCAGCCAAACCACCCGAGCGGTCTATAGCAATCAGCCCCAGCATTTT
TRBJ2-2 many TRBV28 - CASSSRITRGTGELFF TGTGCCAGCAGTTCCCGTATCACGCGAGGCACCGGGGAGCTGTTTTTT
TRBJ1-2 many TRBV12-3/TRBV12-4 - CASSFPYGYTF TGTGCCAGCAGTTTCCCTTATGGCTACACCTTC
TRBJ1-2 many TRBV6-2/TRBV6-3 TRBD1 CASSYRTGGNYGYTF TGTGCCAGCAGTTATAGGACAGGGGGGAACTATGGCTACACCTTC
TRBJ2-7 few TRBV19 TRBD2 CASRSRGRAYEQYF TGTGCCAGTAGAAGTCGCGGGAGGGCTTACGAGCAGTACTTC